This TCR beta chain was retrieved from a study of blood T cell repertoires in COVID-19. In the study overall: Whether acute or convalescent, the COVID-19 samples came from the United States, Italy and Spain. Nucleic acid was either cDNA or gDNA, and it came from T cells, B-cell-depleted T cells, or PBMCs.

TCRdb's table, derived via immunoSEQ multiplex PCR, lists solely in-frame clones and lacks some. The sample gives around 250,000 clones, 80% to 90% of which show up once; approximately 2% is in the top ten. In assigning cohorts, the study relied on participant-reported clinical history. Trimming cost V 11 bases and J 7 bases; bases outside gene matches: 16. Germline V gene data show CDR1 as MDHEN and CDR2 as SYDVKM. The CDR3 covers 14 residues. The sample comprised PBMCs or T cells enriched from blood (not recorded which). The chain couples TRBV28 to TRBJ1-2; 7 bases are shared with TRBD1. This sequence was found in a woman aged 45-59 years who had recovered from COVID-19. CDR3 amino acids: CALEMGRGRGGYTF. DNA of the CDR3: TGTGCCCTCGAAATGGGCAGGGGGAGAGGTGGCTACACCTTC.